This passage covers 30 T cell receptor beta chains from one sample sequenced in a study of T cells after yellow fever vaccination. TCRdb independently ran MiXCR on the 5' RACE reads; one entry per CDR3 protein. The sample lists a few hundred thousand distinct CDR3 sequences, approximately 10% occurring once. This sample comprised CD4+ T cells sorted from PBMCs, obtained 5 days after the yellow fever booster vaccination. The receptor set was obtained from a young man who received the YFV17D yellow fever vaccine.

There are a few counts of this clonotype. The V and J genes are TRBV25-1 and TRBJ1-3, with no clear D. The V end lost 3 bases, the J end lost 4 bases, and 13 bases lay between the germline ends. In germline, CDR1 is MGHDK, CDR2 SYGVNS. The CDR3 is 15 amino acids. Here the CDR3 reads CASSDLRSVGNTIYF. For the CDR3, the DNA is TGTGCCAGCAGTGATCTGCGGAGTGTCGGAAACACCATATATTTT.

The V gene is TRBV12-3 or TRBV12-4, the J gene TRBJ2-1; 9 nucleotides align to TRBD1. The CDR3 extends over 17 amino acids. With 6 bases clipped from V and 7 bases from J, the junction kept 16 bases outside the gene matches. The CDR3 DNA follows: TGTGCCAGCAGCAAGTCCGTATGGGGGACAGGGTCAAATGAGCAGTTCTTC. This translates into CASSKSVWGTGSNEQFF.

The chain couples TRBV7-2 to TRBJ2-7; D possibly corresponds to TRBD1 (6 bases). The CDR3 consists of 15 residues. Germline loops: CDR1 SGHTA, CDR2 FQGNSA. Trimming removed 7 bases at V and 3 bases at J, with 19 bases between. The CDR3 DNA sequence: TGTGCCAGCAAGCTTAGCAGGGGATCCCTCTACGAGCAGTACTTC. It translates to CASKLSRGSLYEQYF.

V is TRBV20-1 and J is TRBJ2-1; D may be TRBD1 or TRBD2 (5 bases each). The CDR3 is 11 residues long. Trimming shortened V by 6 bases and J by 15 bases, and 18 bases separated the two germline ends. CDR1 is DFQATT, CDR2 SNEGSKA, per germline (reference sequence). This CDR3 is CSAHRDPNWFF. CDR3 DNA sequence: TGCAGTGCCCACCGGGACCCCAATTGGTTCTTC.

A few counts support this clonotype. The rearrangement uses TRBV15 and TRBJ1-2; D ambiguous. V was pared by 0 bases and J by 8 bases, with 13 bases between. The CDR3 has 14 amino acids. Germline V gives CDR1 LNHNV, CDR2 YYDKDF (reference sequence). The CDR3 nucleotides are TGTGCCACCAGCAGAGACCCAGGTTCTAGGGGCTACACCTTC. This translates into CATSRDPGSRGYTF.

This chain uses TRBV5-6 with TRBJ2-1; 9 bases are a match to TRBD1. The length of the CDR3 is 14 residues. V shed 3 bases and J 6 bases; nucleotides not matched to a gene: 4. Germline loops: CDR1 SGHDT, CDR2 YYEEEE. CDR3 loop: CASSWGQGRNEQFF. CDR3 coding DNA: TGTGCCAGCAGCTGGGGACAGGGACGCAATGAGCAGTTCTTC.

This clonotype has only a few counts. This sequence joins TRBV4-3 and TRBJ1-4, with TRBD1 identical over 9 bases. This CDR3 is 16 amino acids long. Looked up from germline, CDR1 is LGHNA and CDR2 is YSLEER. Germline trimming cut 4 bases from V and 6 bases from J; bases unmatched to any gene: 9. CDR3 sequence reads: CASSRNRGRFDEKLFF. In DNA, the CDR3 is TGCGCCAGCAGCCGGAACAGGGGGCGGTTCGATGAAAAACTGTTTTTT.

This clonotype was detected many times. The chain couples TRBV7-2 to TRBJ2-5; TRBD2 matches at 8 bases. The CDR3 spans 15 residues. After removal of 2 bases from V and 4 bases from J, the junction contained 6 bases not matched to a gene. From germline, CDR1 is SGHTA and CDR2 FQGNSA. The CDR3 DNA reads TGTGCCAGCAGCTTATCGGGGGGGCGTTCAGAGACCCAGTACTTC. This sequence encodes CASSLSGGRSETQYF.

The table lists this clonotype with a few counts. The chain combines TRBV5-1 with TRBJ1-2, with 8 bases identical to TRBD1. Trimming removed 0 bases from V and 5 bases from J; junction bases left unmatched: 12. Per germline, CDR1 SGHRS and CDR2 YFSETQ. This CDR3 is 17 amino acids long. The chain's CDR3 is CASSLVLRDRKLYGYTF. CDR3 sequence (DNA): TGCGCCAGCAGCTTGGTTCTCCGGGACAGGAAACTTTATGGCTACACCTTC.

The CDR3 DNA follows: TGTGCCAGCAGCTTAACATTTCAAGAGACCCAGTACTTC. It encodes CASSLTFQETQYF. The rearrangement links TRBV7-2 to TRBJ2-5, with D unresolved. This CDR3 is 13 amino acids long. Germline lookup yields CDR1 SGHTA and CDR2 FQGNSA. V was cut by 2 bases and J by 2 bases, with 6 bases left in between.

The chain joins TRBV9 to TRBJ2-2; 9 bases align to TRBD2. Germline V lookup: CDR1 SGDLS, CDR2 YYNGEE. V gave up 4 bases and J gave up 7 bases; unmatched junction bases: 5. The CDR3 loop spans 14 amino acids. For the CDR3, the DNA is TGTGCCAGCAGCCGCGGGGGGGCCAGCGGGGAGCTGTTTTTT. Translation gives CASSRGGASGELFF. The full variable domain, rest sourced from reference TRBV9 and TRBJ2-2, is DSGVTQTPKHLITATGQRVTLRCSPRSGDLSVYWYQQSLDQGLQFLIQYYNGEERAKGNILERFSAQQFPDLHSELNLSSLELGDSALYFCASSRGGASGELFFGEGSRLTVL.

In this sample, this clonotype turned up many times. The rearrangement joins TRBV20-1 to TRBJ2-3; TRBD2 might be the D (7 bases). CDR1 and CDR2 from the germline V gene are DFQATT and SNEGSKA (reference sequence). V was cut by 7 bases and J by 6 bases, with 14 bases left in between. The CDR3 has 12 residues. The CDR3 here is CSGRGGGDTQYF. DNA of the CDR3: TGCAGTGGTCGCGGGGGCGGGGATACGCAGTATTTT.

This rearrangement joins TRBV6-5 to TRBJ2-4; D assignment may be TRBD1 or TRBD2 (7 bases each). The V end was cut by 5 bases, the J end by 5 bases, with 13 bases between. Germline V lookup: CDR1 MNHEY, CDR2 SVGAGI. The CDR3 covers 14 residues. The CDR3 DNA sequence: TGTGCCAGCAGTCAGACAGGGAGGGAAAACATTCAGTACTTC. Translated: CASSQTGRENIQYF.

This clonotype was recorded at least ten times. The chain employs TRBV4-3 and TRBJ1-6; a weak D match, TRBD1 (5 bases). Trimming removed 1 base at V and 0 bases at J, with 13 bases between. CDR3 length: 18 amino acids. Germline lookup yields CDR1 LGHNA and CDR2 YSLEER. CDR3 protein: CASSQGFRDSSYNSPLHF. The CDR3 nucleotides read TGCGCCAGCAGCCAAGGGTTCAGGGATAGCTCCTATAATTCACCCCTCCACTTT.

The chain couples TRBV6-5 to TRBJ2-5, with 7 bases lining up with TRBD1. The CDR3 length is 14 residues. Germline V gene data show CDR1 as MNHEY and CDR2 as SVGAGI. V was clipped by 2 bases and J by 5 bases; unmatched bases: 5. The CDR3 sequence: CASSYSRRGETQYF. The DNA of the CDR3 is TGTGCCAGCAGTTACAGCCGCAGGGGGGAGACCCAGTACTTC.

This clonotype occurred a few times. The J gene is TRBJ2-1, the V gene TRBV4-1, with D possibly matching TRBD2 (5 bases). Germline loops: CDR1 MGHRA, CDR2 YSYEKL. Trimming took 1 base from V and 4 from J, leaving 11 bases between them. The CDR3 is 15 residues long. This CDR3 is CASSQAGFPYNEQFF. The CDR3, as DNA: TGCGCCAGCAGCCAAGCGGGGTTCCCATACAATGAGCAGTTCTTC.

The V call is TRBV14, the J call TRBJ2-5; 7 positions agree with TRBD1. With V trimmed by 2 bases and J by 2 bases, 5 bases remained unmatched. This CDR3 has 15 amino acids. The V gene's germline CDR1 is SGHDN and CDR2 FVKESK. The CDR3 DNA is TGTGCCAGCAGCCAAAACCGGGACAGACAAGAGACCCAGTACTTC. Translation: CASSQNRDRQETQYF.

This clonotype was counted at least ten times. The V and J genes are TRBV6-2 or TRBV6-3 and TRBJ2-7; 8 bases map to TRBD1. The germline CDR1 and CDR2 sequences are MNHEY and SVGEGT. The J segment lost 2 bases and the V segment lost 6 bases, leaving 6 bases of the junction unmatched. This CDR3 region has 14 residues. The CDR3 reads CASSHRTGTYEQYV. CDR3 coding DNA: TGTGCCAGCAGCCACAGGACAGGGACCTACGAGCAGTACGTC.

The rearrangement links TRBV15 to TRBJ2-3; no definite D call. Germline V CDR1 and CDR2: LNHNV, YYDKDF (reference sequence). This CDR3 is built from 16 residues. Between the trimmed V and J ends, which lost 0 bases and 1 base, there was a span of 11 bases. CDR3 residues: CATSRDLLTRTDTQYF. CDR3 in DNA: TGTGCCACCAGCAGAGATCTTCTAACTCGCACAGATACGCAGTATTTT. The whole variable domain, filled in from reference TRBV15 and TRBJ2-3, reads DAMVIQNPRYQVTQFGKPVTLSCSQTLNHNVMYWYQQKSSQAPKLLFHYYDKDFNNEADTPDNFQSRRPNTSFCFLDIRSPGLGDTAMYLCATSRDLLTRTDTQYFGPGTRLTVL.

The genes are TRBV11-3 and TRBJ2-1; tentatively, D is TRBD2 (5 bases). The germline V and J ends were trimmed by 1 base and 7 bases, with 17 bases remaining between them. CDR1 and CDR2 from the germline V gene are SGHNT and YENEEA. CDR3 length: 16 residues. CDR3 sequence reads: CASSLGGSSGGNEQFF. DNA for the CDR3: TGTGCCAGCAGCTTAGGAGGGTCGAGCGGTGGAAATGAGCAGTTCTTC.

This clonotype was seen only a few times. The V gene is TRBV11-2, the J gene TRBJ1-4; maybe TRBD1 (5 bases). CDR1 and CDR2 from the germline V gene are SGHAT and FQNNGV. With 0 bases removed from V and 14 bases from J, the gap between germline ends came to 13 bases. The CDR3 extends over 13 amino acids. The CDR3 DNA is TGTGCCAGCAGCTTAGATCGGTACCGACAGCTGTTTTTT. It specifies CASSLDRYRQLFF.

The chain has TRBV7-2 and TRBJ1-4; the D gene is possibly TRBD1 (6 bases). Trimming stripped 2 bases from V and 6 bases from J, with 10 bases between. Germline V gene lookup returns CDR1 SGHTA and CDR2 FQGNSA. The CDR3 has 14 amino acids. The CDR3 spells CASSLWTEHEKLFF. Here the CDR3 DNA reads TGTGCCAGCAGCTTATGGACAGAACATGAAAAACTGTTTTTT.

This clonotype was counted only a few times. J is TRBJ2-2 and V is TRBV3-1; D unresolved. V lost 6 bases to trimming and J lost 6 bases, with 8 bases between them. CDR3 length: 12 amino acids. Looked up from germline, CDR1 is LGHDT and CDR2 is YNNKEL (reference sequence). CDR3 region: CASSRIPGELFF. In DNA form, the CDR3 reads TGTGCCAGCAGTCGTATCCCCGGGGAGCTGTTTTTT.

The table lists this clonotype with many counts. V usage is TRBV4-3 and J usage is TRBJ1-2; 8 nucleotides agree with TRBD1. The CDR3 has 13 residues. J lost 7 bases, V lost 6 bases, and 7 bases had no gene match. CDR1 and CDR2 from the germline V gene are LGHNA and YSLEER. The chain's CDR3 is CASRNRGRGGYTF. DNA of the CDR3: TGCGCCAGCAGGAACAGGGGGAGAGGTGGCTACACCTTC.

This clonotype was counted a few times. Written as DNA, the CDR3 is TGTGCCAGCAGCCAAGAGGTGGGCACAGATACGCAGTATTTT. It encodes CASSQEVGTDTQYF. The gene calls are TRBV4-2 and TRBJ2-3; D uncertain. V lost 0 bases and J 1 base, leaving 5 bases between the germline ends. CDR3 size: 14 residues. CDR1 is LGHNA, CDR2 YNFKEQ, per germline.

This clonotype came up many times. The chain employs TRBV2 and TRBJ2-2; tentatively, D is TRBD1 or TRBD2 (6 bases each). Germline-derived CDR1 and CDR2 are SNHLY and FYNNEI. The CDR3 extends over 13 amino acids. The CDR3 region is CASGATNTGELFF. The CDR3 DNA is TGTGCTTCGGGGGCCACGAACACCGGGGAGCTGTTTTTT.

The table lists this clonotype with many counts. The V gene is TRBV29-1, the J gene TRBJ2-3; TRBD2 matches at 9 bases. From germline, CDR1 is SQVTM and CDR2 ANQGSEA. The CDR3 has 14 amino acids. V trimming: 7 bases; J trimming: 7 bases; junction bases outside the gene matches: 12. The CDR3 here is CSARWGGGAYTQYF. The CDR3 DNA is TGCAGCGCAAGATGGGGCGGGGGGGCGTATACGCAGTATTTT.

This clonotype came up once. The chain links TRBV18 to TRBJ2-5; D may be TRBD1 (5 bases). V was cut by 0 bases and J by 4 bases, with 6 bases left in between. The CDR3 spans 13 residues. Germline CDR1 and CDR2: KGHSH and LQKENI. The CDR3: CASSPPGAETQYF. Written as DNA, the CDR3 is TGTGCCAGCTCACCACCAGGGGCAGAGACCCAGTACTTC.

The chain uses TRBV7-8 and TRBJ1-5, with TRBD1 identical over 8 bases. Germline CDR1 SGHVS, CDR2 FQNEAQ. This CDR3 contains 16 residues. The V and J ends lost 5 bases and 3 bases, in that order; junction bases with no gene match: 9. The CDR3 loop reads CASSPRRGQVNQPQHF. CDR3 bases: TGTGCCAGCAGCCCCCGAAGGGGACAGGTCAATCAGCCCCAGCATTTT.

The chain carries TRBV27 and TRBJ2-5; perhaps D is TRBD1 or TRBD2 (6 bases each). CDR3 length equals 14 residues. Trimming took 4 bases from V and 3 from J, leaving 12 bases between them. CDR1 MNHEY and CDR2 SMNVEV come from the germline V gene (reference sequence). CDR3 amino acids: CASSYGGAEETQYF. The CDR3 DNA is TGTGCCAGCAGTTACGGGGGCGCGGAAGAGACCCAGTACTTC.